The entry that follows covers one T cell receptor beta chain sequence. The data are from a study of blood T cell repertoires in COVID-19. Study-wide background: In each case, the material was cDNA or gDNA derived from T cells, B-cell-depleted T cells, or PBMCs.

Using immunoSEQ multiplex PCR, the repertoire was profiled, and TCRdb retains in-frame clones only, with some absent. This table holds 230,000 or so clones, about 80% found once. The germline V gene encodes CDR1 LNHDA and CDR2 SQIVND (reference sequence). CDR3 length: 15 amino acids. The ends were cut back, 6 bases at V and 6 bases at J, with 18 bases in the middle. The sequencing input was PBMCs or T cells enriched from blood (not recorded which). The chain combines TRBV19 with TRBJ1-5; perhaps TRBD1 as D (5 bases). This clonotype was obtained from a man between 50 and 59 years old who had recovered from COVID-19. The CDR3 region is CASRFPGGEGQPQHF. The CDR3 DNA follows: TGTGCCAGTAGATTCCCCGGGGGTGAGGGTCAGCCCCAGCATTTT.